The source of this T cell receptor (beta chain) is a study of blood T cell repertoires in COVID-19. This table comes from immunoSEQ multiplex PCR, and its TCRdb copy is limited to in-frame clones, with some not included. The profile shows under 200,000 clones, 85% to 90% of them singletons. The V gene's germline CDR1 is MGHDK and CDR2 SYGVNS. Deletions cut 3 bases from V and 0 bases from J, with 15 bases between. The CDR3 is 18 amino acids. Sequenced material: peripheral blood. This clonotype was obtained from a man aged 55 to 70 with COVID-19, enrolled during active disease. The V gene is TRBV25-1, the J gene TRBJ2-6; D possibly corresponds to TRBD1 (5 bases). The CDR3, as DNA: TGTGCCAGCAGTGAGGGGCAGAACCGGGCCTCTGGGGCCAACGTCCTGACTTTC. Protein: CASSEGQNRASGANVLTF.